Reported below is one T cell receptor (beta chain). Antigen unknown. The data originate from a study of cytomegalovirus exposure and HLA in healthy donors. Regarding the study as a whole: The availability of immune exposure information extended only to CMV serostatus.

PCR primers comprised 60 Vbeta and 13 Jbeta primers. The data were produced by immunoSEQ multiplex PCR, yet TCRdb's version contains in-frame clones alone and is incomplete. Here the sample spans about 180,000 clones, 60% to 80% being singletons. The ends were cut back, 2 bases at V and 2 bases at J, with 14 bases in the middle. Germline V CDR1 and CDR2: SGHTA, FQGNSA. The CDR3 has 16 amino acids. Sequencing used PBMCs. The chain combines TRBV7-2 with TRBJ2-3, with a possible D match to TRBD1 (5 bases). The source of this sequence is a man aged 40-49 years in good health and CMV-seropositive. CDR3 DNA: TGTGCCAGCAGCTTACTACTGGGGCAGACCACAGATACGCAGTATTTT. Translated, it gives CASSLLLGQTTDTQYF.